Below are 32 T cell receptor beta chains sequenced from a single sample in a study of T-cell reconstitution after alpha-beta-depleted transplantation in children. A library of TCRbeta sequences, prepared with unique molecular identifiers, was generated. In TCRdb, the PCR reads were re-called with MiXCR into one record per CDR3 protein. The sample has fewer than 550,000 distinct CDR3 sequences, about 10% seen once. The material was PBMCs, obtained before TCRalphabeta/CD19-depleted stem cell transplant. These receptor sequences come from a child aged 2 to 15 with inherited bone marrow failure, due to receive a stem cell transplant.

This clonotype was recorded at least ten times. The rearrangement joins TRBV7-2 to TRBJ2-7, with 7 bases that match TRBD2. The CDR3 has 15 residues. Germline values: CDR1 SGHTA, CDR2 FQGNSA. Trimming took 4 bases from V and 2 from J; bases not matched to a gene: 8. The chain's CDR3 is CASSSQAGRTYEQYF. In DNA, the CDR3 is TGTGCCAGCAGCTCCCAAGCGGGGCGAACCTACGAGCAGTACTTC.

This clonotype was observed many times. The chain joins TRBV4-3 to TRBJ2-1; 14 bases are shared with TRBD2. The CDR3 covers 16 residues. After removal of 0 bases from V and 9 bases from J, the junction contained 4 bases not matched to a gene. Per the germline V gene, CDR1 is LGHNA and CDR2 is YSLEER. CDR3 coding DNA: TGCGCCAGCAGCCAAGATGGGACTAGCGGGAGAATTGAGCAGTTCTTC. Translating gives CASSQDGTSGRIEQFF.

This clonotype appeared many times. The genes are TRBV12-3 or TRBV12-4 and TRBJ1-2; D unclear. The germline V and J ends were trimmed by 8 bases and 6 bases, with 19 bases remaining between them. The CDR3 contains 14 residues. The CDR3 DNA reads TGTGCCAGCGCCCCACCCAAGGCAGAGGATGGCTACACCTTC. Protein: CASAPPKAEDGYTF.

Ten or more counts support this clonotype. V usage is TRBV20-1 and J usage is TRBJ2-7; 8 positions agree with TRBD2. CDR1 DFQATT and CDR2 SNEGSKA come from the germline V gene (reference sequence). The CDR3 consists of 14 residues. V gave up 3 bases and J gave up 7 bases; unmatched junction bases: 11. The CDR3 nucleotides read TGCAGTGCTAGGGGGCGGGAGGCCAGGGATGAGCAGTACTTC. Translating gives CSARGREARDEQYF.

This clonotype was picked up many times. The CDR3 coding sequence is TGTGCCAGCAGTCCCACAGGGTGGGGGCAGTTCTTC. It encodes CASSPTGWGQFF. This chain connects TRBV28 to TRBJ2-1; D may be TRBD1 (6 bases). Germline lookup yields CDR1 MDHEN and CDR2 SYDVKM. The CDR3 runs 12 residues. V gave up 5 bases and J gave up 12 bases, with 14 bases separating them.

This clonotype has ten or more counts. The chain has TRBV6-2 or TRBV6-3 and TRBJ1-2; 7 nucleotides agree with TRBD1. Germline CDR1 and CDR2: MNHEY and SVGEGT. The CDR3 covers 16 residues. V shed 4 bases and J 3 bases; nucleotides not matched to a gene: 11. The CDR3 nucleotides are TGTGCCAGCAGTTGGCCCGGGACAGAAATAGACTATGGCTACACCTTC. This codes for CASSWPGTEIDYGYTF.

Many counts were recorded for this clonotype. The chain combines TRBV28 with TRBJ2-3, with 10 nucleotides matching TRBD1. Looked up from germline, CDR1 is MDHEN and CDR2 is SYDVKM. This CDR3 has 15 amino acids. The trim removed 6 bases at V and 3 bases at J, leaving 6 bases unmatched. CDR3: CASRTDRGLTDTQYF. The CDR3 region has the DNA TGTGCCAGCAGGACCGACAGGGGGCTGACAGATACGCAGTATTTT.

This clonotype was seen many times. This chain links TRBV29-1 with TRBJ1-5; weak D call: TRBD1 (6 bases). Per germline, CDR1 SQVTM and CDR2 ANQGSEA. This CDR3 has 14 amino acids. Deletions cut 4 bases from V and 3 bases from J, with 13 bases between. CDR3 DNA: TGCAGCGTTGTGTGGGACACCTACAATCAGCCCCAGCATTTT. Its translation is CSVVWDTYNQPQHF. Filled out from reference TRBV29-1 and TRBJ1-5, the complete variable domain reads SAVISQKPSRDICQRGTSLTIQCQVDSQVTMMFWYRQQPGQSLTLIATANQGSEATYESGFVIDKFPISRPNLTFSTLTVSNMSPEDSSIYLCSVVWDTYNQPQHFGDGTRLSIL.

This clonotype was counted ten times or more. CDR3 in DNA: TGCGCCAGCAGCCCGGGGACAGGGTTTACCTACGAGCAGTACTTC. Translation: CASSPGTGFTYEQYF. The gene calls are TRBV4-3 and TRBJ2-7; TRBD1 matches 9 bases. Germline lookup yields CDR1 LGHNA and CDR2 YSLEER. V lost 4 bases, J lost 2 bases, and 6 bases stayed unmatched. The CDR3 extends over 15 amino acids.

The table lists this clonotype with many counts. V gene TRBV28 combines with J gene TRBJ2-7; 9 nucleotides line up with TRBD2. With 2 bases clipped from V and 5 bases from J, the junction kept 10 bases outside the gene matches. The CDR3 is made up of 16 amino acids. Germline V gives CDR1 MDHEN, CDR2 SYDVKM. In nucleotides, the CDR3 is TGTGCCAGCAGTTTACTGGGGACTAGCAATCAGAACGAGCAGTACTTC. Protein: CASSLLGTSNQNEQYF.

The sample holds many counts of this clonotype. The chain has TRBV29-1 and TRBJ2-3, with 10 bases lining up with TRBD2. The CDR3 contains 14 residues. Germline V CDR1 and CDR2: SQVTM, ANQGSEA. Trimming removed 5 bases from V and 6 bases from J; junction bases left unmatched: 8. CDR3 amino acids: CSVSAGGPWDTQYF. CDR3 in DNA: TGCAGCGTTTCAGCGGGAGGGCCTTGGGATACGCAGTATTTT.

There are many counts of this clonotype. The J gene is TRBJ2-1, the V gene TRBV24-1; 8 bases match TRBD2. This CDR3 contains 11 residues. Germline-derived CDR1 and CDR2 are KGHDR and SFDVKD. V shed 10 bases and J 9 bases; nucleotides not matched to a gene: 4. The CDR3 nucleotides read TGTGCCACTAGAGCGGGGGTTGAGCAGTTCTTC. Translating gives CATRAGVEQFF.

There are many counts of this clonotype. This rearrangement joins TRBV29-1 to TRBJ2-7; 7 positions agree with TRBD2. The CDR3 runs to 14 residues. J gave up 5 bases and V 4 bases, and 11 bases lay outside the gene matches. Germline CDR1 reads SQVTM; CDR2 reads ANQGSEA. The DNA of the CDR3 is TGCAGCGTTGGAGGGCCTAGCGGCAGACACGAGCAGTACTTC. Protein sequence: CSVGGPSGRHEQYF.

In this sample, this clonotype turned up many times. This chain connects TRBV7-9 to TRBJ2-7; 8 bases are a match to TRBD2. Germline lookup yields CDR1 SEHNR and CDR2 FQNEAQ (reference sequence). The trim removed 5 bases at V and 3 bases at J, leaving 9 bases unmatched. The length of the CDR3 is 15 residues. The DNA for the CDR3 is TGTGCCAGCAGCCCTCAACTAGCGGTGGGCTACGAGCAGTACTTC. As protein: CASSPQLAVGYEQYF.

Ten or more counts support this clonotype. This chain joins TRBV15 and TRBJ2-1; perhaps TRBD2 as D (6 bases). The CDR3 extends over 14 amino acids. The germline V gene has CDR1 LNHNV and CDR2 YYDKDF (reference sequence). The V end lost 5 bases, the J end lost 1 base, and 9 bases lay between the germline ends. The CDR3 reads CATSRLGSYNEQFF. In DNA, the CDR3 is TGTGCCACCAGCCGACTAGGTTCCTACAATGAGCAGTTCTTC.

This clonotype was counted at least ten times. V gene TRBV20-1 combines with J gene TRBJ1-2; 7 nucleotides agree with TRBD1. The V and J ends lost 5 bases and 4 bases, in that order; junction bases with no gene match: 10. The CDR3 spans 14 residues. CDR1 and CDR2 from the germline V gene are DFQATT and SNEGSKA (reference sequence). The DNA for the CDR3 is TGCAGTGCTGGCAAGGACAGGCTGACCTATGGCTACACCTTC. Its translation: CSAGKDRLTYGYTF.

This clonotype was counted at least ten times. CDR3 residues: CASSQDHGVGGVYEQYF. CDR3 DNA: TGCGCCAGCAGCCAAGATCATGGGGTCGGTGGGGTCTACGAGCAGTACTTC. The genes are TRBV4-3 and TRBJ2-7, with D hard to call. V was shortened by 0 bases and J by 3 bases, with 18 bases between the two germline ends. Germline V CDR1 and CDR2: LGHNA, YSLEER. The CDR3 totals 17 residues.

The chain joins TRBV6-1 to TRBJ2-1; the match to TRBD2 covers 10 bases. Germline V lookup: CDR1 MNHNS, CDR2 SASEGT. J gave up 2 bases and V 6 bases, and 4 bases lay outside the gene matches. CDR3 length: 15 amino acids. The CDR3 reads CASSQREGAYNEQFF. DNA for the CDR3: TGTGCCAGCAGCCAGCGGGAGGGAGCCTACAATGAGCAGTTCTTC.

This clonotype was counted ten times or more. The chain uses TRBV15 and TRBJ2-5; 8 bases agree with TRBD2. With 1 base clipped from V and 2 bases from J, the junction kept 6 bases outside the gene matches. CDR3 length equals 16 residues. CDR1 is LNHNV, CDR2 YYDKDF, per germline (reference sequence). The CDR3 reads CATSRGPAGEQETQYF. Written as DNA, the CDR3 is TGTGCCACCAGCAGAGGGCCAGCGGGGGAACAAGAGACCCAGTACTTC.

The V gene is TRBV7-2, the J gene TRBJ2-1; D is possibly TRBD2 (6 bases). There are 15 residues in the CDR3. V lost 5 bases and J lost 2, with 13 bases in between. Germline V lookup: CDR1 SGHTA, CDR2 FQGNSA. CDR3: CASSTRLDTYNEQFF. The CDR3 region has the DNA TGTGCCAGCAGCACCCGACTAGATACCTACAATGAGCAGTTCTTC.

This clonotype has a count of ten or more. The chain has TRBV29-1 and TRBJ1-2; D might be TRBD1 (5 bases). V lost 4 bases, J lost 7 bases, and 19 bases lay in between. The CDR3 runs to 14 residues. Germline V gene lookup returns CDR1 SQVTM and CDR2 ANQGSEA. CDR3 region: CSVAPDTNPSGYTF. CDR3 DNA: TGCAGCGTTGCCCCGGACACCAACCCTTCTGGCTACACCTTC.

A word on this clonotype: Given a much more abundant clone one base away, this may be a read error. The chain has TRBV29-1 and TRBJ1-1; 8 positions match TRBD1. Germline V gene sequence: CDR1 SQVTM, CDR2 ANQGSEA. V lost 6 bases, J lost 4 bases, and 10 bases stayed unmatched. This CDR3 region has 14 residues. The CDR3 DNA reads as TGCAGCGTCCAGGGGGCCTTGATGAGCACTGAAGCTTTCTTT. Amino acids: CSVQGALMSTEAFF.

This clonotype appeared many times. The CDR3 sequence is CASSLSWRGRDTGELFF. DNA of the CDR3: TGTGCCAGCAGCCTTTCTTGGAGAGGGAGAGACACCGGGGAGCTGTTTTTT. The chain is built from TRBV7-9 and TRBJ2-2, with D possibly being TRBD2 (5 bases). V was shortened by 5 bases and J by 3 bases, with 19 bases between the two germline ends. The CDR3 totals 17 residues. Germline CDR1 reads SEHNR; CDR2 reads FQNEAQ (reference sequence). Supplemented by reference TRBV7-9 and TRBJ2-2, the full variable domain reads DTGVSQNPRHKITKRGQNVTFRCDPISEHNRLYWYRQTLGQGPEFLTYFQNEAQLEKSRLLSDRFSAERPKGSFSTLEIQRTEQGDSAMYLCASSLSWRGRDTGELFFGEGSRLTVL.

This clonotype was counted between two and nine times. J is TRBJ1-2 and V is TRBV7-9, with D possibly matching TRBD1 (5 bases). The CDR3 is 14 residues long. Germline lookup yields CDR1 SEHNR and CDR2 FQNEAQ (reference sequence). V was clipped by 4 bases and J by 4 bases, with 13 bases between them. This CDR3 reads CASSSPGRGYGYTF. Here the CDR3 DNA reads TGTGCCAGCAGCTCACCAGGGCGCGGCTATGGCTACACCTTC.

Ten or more counts support this clonotype. The rearrangement joins TRBV27 to TRBJ1-5; no clear D gene. Germline assignment: CDR1 MNHEY and CDR2 SMNVEV (reference sequence). V shed 1 base and J shed 6 bases, with 4 bases lying between them. This CDR3 region has 12 residues. The CDR3 sequence: CASSLFGQPQHF. CDR3 sequence (DNA): TGTGCCAGCAGTTTATTTGGTCAGCCCCAGCATTTT.

This clonotype was found once. V gene TRBV28 combines with J gene TRBJ1-1; a possible D gene is TRBD1 (5 bases). Germline V gene sequence: CDR1 MDHEN, CDR2 SYDVKM. Trimming took 6 bases from V and 6 from J, leaving 20 bases between them. The CDR3 runs to 15 residues. CDR3 sequence reads: CASSSGHPLDSEAFF. For the CDR3, the DNA is TGTGCCAGCAGCTCCGGACACCCTCTGGACTCTGAAGCTTTCTTT.

Ten or more counts support this clonotype. The rearrangement uses TRBV20-1 and TRBJ2-7; no reliable D call. The CDR3 runs to 11 residues. Between the trimmed V and J ends, which lost 3 bases and 4 bases, there was a span of 7 bases. Per germline, CDR1 DFQATT and CDR2 SNEGSKA (reference sequence). The CDR3 DNA is TGCAGTGCTAGTTTTCGTTACGAGCAGTACTTC. As protein: CSASFRYEQYF.

This clonotype was counted once. This may be a read error, as it is one base from a much larger clone. The V and J genes are TRBV4-3 and TRBJ2-2; 9 bases fit TRBD2. This CDR3 contains 17 residues. Germline lookup yields CDR1 LGHNA and CDR2 YSLEER. The CDR3 loop is CASSQGLLAGFTGEPFF. CDR3 coding DNA: TGCGCCAGCAGCCAAGGTTTGCTAGCGGGATTCACCGGGGAGCCGTTTTTT.

This clonotype showed up just a few times. The genes are TRBV28 and TRBJ2-7; D remains ambiguous. CDR3 size: 13 residues. Germline CDR1 MDHEN, CDR2 SYDVKM. V was clipped by 6 bases and J by 4 bases, with 13 bases between them. In nucleotides, the CDR3 is TGTGCCAGCAGCTCAGAGCAGGCGTACGAGCAGTACTTC. Its protein is CASSSEQAYEQYF.

This clonotype has at least ten counts. V and J are TRBV29-1 and TRBJ1-1; D unclear. Germline CDR1 is SQVTM and CDR2 is ANQGSEA. V lost 4 bases and J lost 2, with 8 bases in between. The CDR3 totals 12 residues. In DNA form, the CDR3 reads TGCAGCGTTGCAGCAGAAAACACTGAAGCTTTCTTT. Amino acids: CSVAAENTEAFF. The full variable domain, its missing parts supplied by reference TRBV29-1 and TRBJ1-1, is SAVISQKPSRDICQRGTSLTIQCQVDSQVTMMFWYRQQPGQSLTLIATANQGSEATYESGFVIDKFPISRPNLTFSTLTVSNMSPEDSSIYLCSVAAENTEAFFGQGTRLTVV.

A few counts support this clonotype. As DNA, the CDR3 is TGTGCCTGGAGCCCGACGGGGGACCACGAGCAGTACTTC. Translating it yields CAWSPTGDHEQYF. This chain links TRBV30 with TRBJ2-7; perhaps TRBD2 as D (6 bases). Germline V lookup: CDR1 GTSNPN, CDR2 SVGIG (reference sequence). Trimming left V 3 bases short and J 5 bases short, with 14 bases between. This CDR3 is 13 amino acids long.

This chain connects TRBV11-2 to TRBJ2-1, with D possibly matching TRBD2 (6 bases). Germline CDR1 and CDR2: SGHAT and FQNNGV. The CDR3 sequence is 14 residues long. V was pared by 7 bases and J by 3 bases, with 13 bases between. The CDR3 loop reads CASILGGLYNEQFF. The CDR3, as DNA: TGTGCCAGCATCCTTGGAGGGCTCTACAATGAGCAGTTCTTC.